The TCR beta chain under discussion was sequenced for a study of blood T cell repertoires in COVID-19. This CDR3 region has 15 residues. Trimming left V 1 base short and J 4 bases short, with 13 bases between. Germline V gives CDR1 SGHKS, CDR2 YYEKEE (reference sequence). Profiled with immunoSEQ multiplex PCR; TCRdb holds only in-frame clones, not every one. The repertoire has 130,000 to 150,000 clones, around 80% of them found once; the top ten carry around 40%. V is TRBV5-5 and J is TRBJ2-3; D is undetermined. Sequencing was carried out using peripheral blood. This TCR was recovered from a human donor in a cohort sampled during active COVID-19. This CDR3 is CASSLSALSSDTQYF. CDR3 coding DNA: TGTGCCAGCAGCTTGTCAGCGCTGAGCTCAGATACGCAGTATTTT.